This T cell receptor (beta chain) was sequenced in a study of cytomegalovirus exposure and HLA in healthy donors. Findings of the study overall: In a later analysis, 16,951 TCR beta sequences were associated with HLA alleles at 0.05 false discovery rate.

The sample holds a few counts of this clone. Its antigen is currently unknown. The J segment lost 1 base and the V segment lost 3 bases, leaving 8 bases of the junction unmatched. The CDR3 loop spans 17 amino acids. CDR1 is SEHNR, CDR2 FQNEAQ, per germline (reference sequence). The PCR was carried out with 60 Vbeta primers and 13 Jbeta primers. Assay: immunoSEQ multiplex PCR; the TCRdb copy retains only in-frame clones and omits some. The table includes approximately 190,000 clones, 77% detected once. The specimen was PBMCs. The sequence was obtained from a woman in her twenties or thirties in good health and CMV-seropositive. The chain carries TRBV7-9 and TRBJ1-2; 10 bases align to TRBD1. The CDR3: CASSFPRTGGGNYGYTF. Here the CDR3 DNA reads TGTGCCAGCAGCTTCCCAAGGACAGGGGGAGGTAACTATGGCTACACCTTC.